This entry lists 16 T cell receptor beta chains sequenced from one sample in a study of neurological immune-mediated disorders. Each CDR3 protein gets one entry after TCRdb re-called the 5' RACE reads with MiXCR. Altogether around 31,000 distinct CDR3 sequences are present, around 4% being singletons, with the ten largest covering 20% to 30%. Sequencing input: CD4+ T cells from blood. These receptors came from a woman aged 40 to 55 in good health.

This clonotype was detected many times. This chain joins TRBV7-2 and TRBJ2-2; 13 nucleotides agree with TRBD2. V gave up 5 bases and J gave up 7 bases; unmatched junction bases: 7. CDR1 and CDR2 from the germline V gene are SGHTA and FQGNSA. The CDR3 is 16 residues long. The CDR3 DNA sequence: TGTGCCAGCAGCCCCGGGACTAGCGGGAAGGTCGGGGAGCTGTTTTTT. Its translation: CASSPGTSGKVGELFF.

This clonotype occurred many times. The V call is TRBV6-1, the J call TRBJ1-5; 8 bases are shared with TRBD1. Germline CDR1 reads MNHNS; CDR2 reads SASEGT. Trimming took 5 bases from V and 7 from J; bases not matched to a gene: 7. The CDR3 sequence is 14 residues long. The CDR3 protein is CASSRQGNGQPQHF. The CDR3 region has the DNA TGTGCCAGCAGTCGACAGGGGAATGGGCAGCCCCAGCATTTT.

This clonotype was counted ten times or more. The chain carries TRBV6-2 or TRBV6-3 and TRBJ1-1; D unresolved. This CDR3 comprises 13 residues. Trimming took off 3 bases at V and 2 bases at J, with 7 bases between the two ends. Germline loops: CDR1 MNHEY, CDR2 SVGEGT. The CDR3 nucleotides are TGTGCCAGCAGTTATCACGTTAACACTGAAGCTTTCTTT. Translated: CASSYHVNTEAFF.

This clonotype has a count of ten or more. The rearrangement links TRBV7-7 to TRBJ2-5; perhaps D is TRBD1 or TRBD2 (5 bases each). Per germline, CDR1 SSHAT and CDR2 FNYEAQ (reference sequence). Deletions cut 1 base from V and 2 bases from J, with 14 bases between. This CDR3 is built from 16 residues. CDR3 coding DNA: TGTGCCAGCAGCTTAGGAAGGGGAGTCTCGCAAGAGACCCAGTACTTC. It specifies CASSLGRGVSQETQYF.

The J gene is TRBJ2-1, the V gene TRBV12-3 or TRBV12-4; 9 bases map to TRBD2. After removal of 2 bases from V and 12 bases from J, the junction contained 14 bases not matched to a gene. This CDR3 is 16 amino acids long. CDR3 residues: CASSLSGGTSLRWQFF. For the CDR3, the DNA is TGTGCCAGCAGTTTATCTGGGGGGACTAGCTTGAGGTGGCAGTTCTTC.

This clonotype was recorded at least ten times. This chain links TRBV20-1 with TRBJ1-5; 9 bases agree with TRBD1. CDR3 size: 17 residues. Germline values: CDR1 DFQATT, CDR2 SNEGSKA (reference sequence). With V trimmed by 2 bases and J by 1 base, 9 bases remained unmatched. The CDR3 spells CSARSSTGTGSNQPQHF. As DNA, the CDR3 is TGCAGTGCTAGATCCTCGACCGGGACAGGGAGCAATCAGCCCCAGCATTTT.

This clonotype was seen many times. This chain uses TRBV27 with TRBJ2-7; D is perhaps TRBD1 (5 bases). V was pared by 3 bases and J by 3 bases, with 12 bases between. This CDR3 region has 14 residues. Germline values: CDR1 MNHEY, CDR2 SMNVEV (reference sequence). The CDR3 nucleotides are TGTGCCAGCAGTTTGCGGCAGGGTCGCTACGAGCAGTACTTC. Protein product: CASSLRQGRYEQYF.

In its sample, this clonotype was seen many times. This chain uses TRBV20-1 with TRBJ1-1, with 12 nucleotides matching TRBD1. The CDR3 contains 14 residues. V lost 3 bases, J lost 5 bases, and 4 bases stayed unmatched. CDR1 DFQATT and CDR2 SNEGSKA come from the germline V gene (reference sequence). In DNA, the CDR3 is TGCAGTGCTAGGGGGACAGGGGGCGCGACTGAAGCTTTCTTT. Translation gives CSARGTGGATEAFF.

This clonotype was detected ten times or more. This chain links TRBV20-1 with TRBJ2-5, with 8 nucleotides matching TRBD2. The CDR3 contains 15 residues. Per the germline V gene, CDR1 is DFQATT and CDR2 is SNEGSKA (reference sequence). The ends lost 4 bases at V and 3 bases at J; junction bases unmatched: 10. In nucleotides, the CDR3 is TGCAGTGCTAACCCCTATACGGGAGGGGAAGAGACCCAGTACTTC. This encodes CSANPYTGGEETQYF.

This clonotype was counted between two and nine times. The V call is TRBV19, the J call TRBJ2-1; 13 bases agree with TRBD2. This CDR3 spans 14 amino acids. The trim removed 3 bases at V and 10 bases at J, leaving 3 bases unmatched. Germline loops: CDR1 LNHDA, CDR2 SQIVND (reference sequence). CDR3 nucleotide sequence: TGTGCCAGTAGTATTGAACTAGCGGGAGGGGAGCAGTTCTTC. This encodes CASSIELAGGEQFF.

This clonotype was observed at least ten times. The rearrangement joins TRBV7-2 to TRBJ2-2; D remains unclear. The CDR3 sequence is 16 residues long. The germline CDR1 and CDR2 sequences are SGHTA and FQGNSA. V lost 0 bases to trimming and J lost 0 bases, with 8 bases between them. The CDR3 nucleotides are TGTGCCAGCAGCTTAGCGGTCGTAGCGAACACCGGGGAGCTGTTTTTT. Protein: CASSLAVVANTGELFF.

This clonotype was seen many times. The rearrangement joins TRBV6-2 or TRBV6-3 to TRBJ1-2; a weak D match, TRBD1 (5 bases). Germline V CDR1 and CDR2: MNHEY, SVGEGT. There are 15 residues in the CDR3. Trimming stripped 6 bases from V and 0 bases from J, with 14 bases between. Written as DNA, the CDR3 is TGTGCCAGCAGAGGGGCAGGAGACACTAACTATGGCTACACCTTC. Its protein product is CASRGAGDTNYGYTF.

This clonotype was seen at least ten times. The chain carries TRBV20-1 and TRBJ2-2; 8 nucleotides match TRBD2. CDR1 DFQATT and CDR2 SNEGSKA come from the germline V gene (reference sequence). This CDR3 is built from 13 residues. Losses at the gene ends were 7 bases for V and 6 bases for J; bases not matched to a gene: 7. CDR3 loop: CSGREAGAGELFF. CDR3 bases: TGCAGTGGGCGGGAGGCCGGGGCCGGGGAGCTGTTTTTT.

In this sample, this clonotype turned up many times. In nucleotides, the CDR3 is TGTGCCAGCAGTTCCCCGGGACAGGGGACCCACGAGCAGTACTTC. Translating gives CASSSPGQGTHEQYF. The chain is built from TRBV28 and TRBJ2-7; 10 nucleotides line up with TRBD1. The CDR3 loop spans 15 amino acids. The V segment lost 4 bases and the J segment 5 bases; nucleotides outside the gene matches: 8. Per germline, CDR1 MDHEN and CDR2 SYDVKM.

This clonotype has ten or more counts. V usage is TRBV30 and J usage is TRBJ1-6; 8 nucleotides align to TRBD1. CDR1 and CDR2 from the germline V gene are GTSNPN and SVGIG (reference sequence). After removal of 3 bases from V and 8 bases from J, the junction contained 6 bases not matched to a gene. This CDR3 region has 14 residues. The CDR3 sequence is CAWRADRADSPLHF. For the CDR3, the DNA is TGTGCCTGGAGAGCGGACAGGGCTGATTCACCCCTCCACTTT.

In this sample, this clonotype turned up many times. The genes are TRBV20-1 and TRBJ2-1; a possible D gene is TRBD1 (8 bases). Germline V lookup: CDR1 DFQATT, CDR2 SNEGSKA (reference sequence). This CDR3 comprises 14 residues. With 6 bases removed from V and 6 bases from J, the gap between germline ends came to 18 bases. The CDR3 sequence is CSAQTGEGGNEQFF. The CDR3 nucleotides are TGCAGTGCCCAGACAGGGGAGGGGGGCAATGAGCAGTTCTTC.